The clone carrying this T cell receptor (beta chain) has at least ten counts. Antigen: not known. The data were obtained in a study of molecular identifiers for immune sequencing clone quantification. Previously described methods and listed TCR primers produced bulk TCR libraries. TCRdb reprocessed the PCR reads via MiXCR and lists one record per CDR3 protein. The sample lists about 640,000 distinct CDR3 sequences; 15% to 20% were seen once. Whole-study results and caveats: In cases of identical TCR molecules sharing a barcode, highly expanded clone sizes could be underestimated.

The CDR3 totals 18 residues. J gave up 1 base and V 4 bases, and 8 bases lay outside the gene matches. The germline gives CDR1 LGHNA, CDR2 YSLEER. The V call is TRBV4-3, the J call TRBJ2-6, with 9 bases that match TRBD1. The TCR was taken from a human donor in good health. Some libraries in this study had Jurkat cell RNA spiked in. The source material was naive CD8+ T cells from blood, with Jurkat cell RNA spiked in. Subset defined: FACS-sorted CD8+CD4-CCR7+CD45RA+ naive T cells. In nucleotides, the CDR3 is TGCGCCAGCAGCCCATGGGGACAGGGTGGATCTGGGGCCAACGTCCTGACTTTC. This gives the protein CASSPWGQGGSGANVLTF.